The rows below give T cell receptor beta chains drawn from one sample of a study of molecular identifiers for immune sequencing clone quantification. MiXCR was run by TCRdb on the PCR reads, yielding one entry per CDR3 protein. The table shows about half a million distinct CDR3 sequences, with 25% occurring only once. Specimen: naive CD8+ T cells from blood, with Jurkat cell RNA spiked in. These receptors came from a human donor in good health. Some libraries in this study had Jurkat cell RNA spiked in. CDR3s include the opening cysteine and the closing phenylalanine or tryptophan.

V gene: TRBV4-1
J gene: TRBJ1-2
CDR3 protein: CASSQDRTAGYTF

V gene: TRBV7-9
J gene: TRBJ1-2
CDR3 protein: CASSFTQGVNYGYTF

V gene: TRBV29-1
J gene: TRBJ1-1
CDR3 protein: CSVEDRVYTEAFF

V gene: TRBV6-5
J gene: TRBJ2-1
CDR3 protein: CASSDRDYYNEQFF

V gene: TRBV21-1
J gene: TRBJ1-5
CDR3 protein: CASSKLTASNQPQHF

V gene: TRBV9
J gene: TRBJ1-1
CDR3 protein: CASSVFQGAYEAFF

V gene: TRBV4-3
J gene: TRBJ2-7
CDR3 protein: CASSQDRSPSSYEQYF

V gene: TRBV27
J gene: TRBJ2-2
CDR3 protein: CASSLREGTGELFF

V gene: TRBV30
J gene: TRBJ1-5
CDR3 protein: CAWSVSVNQPQHF

V gene: TRBV9
J gene: TRBJ2-2
CDR3 protein: CASSEGDRGLSSGELFF

V gene: TRBV4-1
J gene: TRBJ1-5
CDR3 protein: CASSQDWVVNQPQHF

V gene: TRBV19
J gene: TRBJ2-1
CDR3 protein: CASSIIEKGLALTNEQFF

V gene: TRBV5-6
J gene: TRBJ1-1
CDR3 protein: CASSFGTKEAFF

V gene: TRBV12-3/TRBV12-4
J gene: TRBJ2-2
CDR3 protein: CASSPETGELFF

V gene: TRBV7-9
J gene: TRBJ2-2
CDR3 protein: CASSSALAGELFF

V gene: TRBV7-2
J gene: TRBJ2-4
CDR3 protein: CASSQGQGLAKNIQYF

V gene: TRBV7-6
J gene: TRBJ2-3
CDR3 protein: CASSSVPGTGGPGTPQPDTQYF

V gene: TRBV9
J gene: TRBJ2-2
CDR3 protein: CASSPTGASGGELFF

V gene: TRBV7-2
J gene: TRBJ2-3
CDR3 protein: CASSLGSARGPSTDTQYF

V gene: TRBV4-3
J gene: TRBJ2-7
CDR3 protein: CASSQDRGGASSYEQYF

V gene: TRBV23-1
J gene: TRBJ1-5
CDR3 protein: CASSQFLGLKGPDNQTQHF

V gene: TRBV5-6
J gene: TRBJ2-7
CDR3 protein: CASSAGGYEQYF

V gene: TRBV2
J gene: TRBJ1-2
CDR3 protein: CASSEATGQGFYGYTF

V gene: TRBV6-5
J gene: TRBJ2-1
CDR3 protein: CASSYTTRGNEQFF

V gene: TRBV11-2
J gene: TRBJ2-1
CDR3 protein: CASSFLGYNEQFF

V gene: TRBV7-7
J gene: TRBJ2-5
CDR3 protein: CASSLILGSWETQYF

V gene: TRBV4-2
J gene: TRBJ2-7
CDR3 protein: CASSQEGTSPIEQYF

V gene: TRBV9
J gene: TRBJ1-1
CDR3 protein: CASSVVGTTEAFF

V gene: TRBV20-1
J gene: TRBJ2-3
CDR3 protein: CSARRLAGGRADTQYF

V gene: TRBV12-3/TRBV12-4
J gene: TRBJ1-4
CDR3 protein: CASSTQGDEKLFF

V gene: TRBV30
J gene: TRBJ2-5
CDR3 protein: CACSGDLQETQYF

V gene: TRBV4-1
J gene: TRBJ1-2
CDR3 protein: CASSQLQGAYYGYTF

V gene: TRBV14
J gene: TRBJ2-7
CDR3 protein: CASSPRDRLEQYF

V gene: TRBV6-5
J gene: TRBJ2-1
CDR3 protein: CASSYSRDEQFF

V gene: TRBV6-6
J gene: TRBJ1-1
CDR3 protein: CASEQGDTEAFF

V gene: TRBV5-5
J gene: TRBJ1-4
CDR3 protein: CASSLGLVSTNEKLFF

V gene: TRBV6-5
J gene: TRBJ1-1
CDR3 protein: CASSYYYGQGDTEAFF

V gene: TRBV9
J gene: TRBJ1-1
CDR3 protein: CASSPGTEMNTEAFF

V gene: TRBV14
J gene: TRBJ2-7
CDR3 protein: CASSQDKGLTTSSYEQYF

V gene: TRBV7-9
J gene: TRBJ2-1
CDR3 protein: CASSPIPGDSSYNEQFF

V gene: TRBV9
J gene: TRBJ2-1
CDR3 protein: CASSALGNEQFF

V gene: TRBV6-2/TRBV6-3
J gene: TRBJ2-1
CDR3 protein: CASSIQGDNEQFF

V gene: TRBV12-3/TRBV12-4
J gene: TRBJ2-7
CDR3 protein: CAGSGGYDGVLFYEQYF

V gene: TRBV6-2/TRBV6-3
J gene: TRBJ2-2
CDR3 protein: CASRWTGVNTGELFF

V gene: TRBV19
J gene: TRBJ2-3
CDR3 protein: CASSFQGAVTDTQYF

V gene: TRBV2
J gene: TRBJ1-5
CDR3 protein: CASTGGVSNQPQHF

V gene: TRBV24-1
J gene: TRBJ2-1
CDR3 protein: CATSDLMGNEQFF

V gene: TRBV9
J gene: TRBJ2-5
CDR3 protein: CASSVGIRDRDETQYF